The subject of this entry is one T cell receptor beta chain. Its antigen is not identified. Axillary draining lymph nodes of breast cancer patients supplied the node samples. This entry belongs to a study of breast tumors, draining lymph nodes, adjacent tissues. Findings of the study overall: Tumor TCR diversity was below lymph nodes but above nontumor tissue. Tumor and nontumor repertoires were significantly more similar in luminal-like than in basal-like breast cancer.

One entry per CDR3 protein results from TCRdb running MiXCR on the multiplex PCR reads. This sample carries approximately 210,000 distinct CDR3 sequences, roughly a third of them seen once, and the ten largest clones take over 3.5%. The ends lost 4 bases at V and 7 bases at J; junction bases unmatched: 7. The CDR3 length is 13 residues. Germline V gives CDR1 SGHKS, CDR2 YYEKEE (reference sequence). The chain joins TRBV5-5 to TRBJ2-5; 7 positions match TRBD1. Sequences were obtained from axillary lymph node tissue. The sequence was obtained from a female donor with breast cancer. Some clones in this sample may be carry-over from other donors' samples. The CDR3 DNA is TGTGCCAGCAGCGCGACAGGGATAGGGACCCAGTACTTC. As protein: CASSATGIGTQYF.